This T cell receptor (beta chain) derives from a study of blood T cell repertoires in COVID-19 (dated by TCRdb to 2018 to 2021). Concerning the study at large: Samples from collaborators originated in the United States, Italy and Spain and spanned both the acute and convalescent phases of COVID-19. The material from the prospective study consisted of cDNA or gDNA derived from T cells, B-cell-depleted T cells, or PBMCs. Deeply sampled blood TCRbeta repertoires from subjects exposed to, actively infected with, or recovered from COVID-19 were included in the dataset. The repertoires were made available in a free public database intended to serve as a resource for research on the immune response to SARS-CoV-2. Samples were obtained from the ongoing ImmuneRACE study (first 160 participants) and from 950 to 1,500 subjects provided by 6 global collaborators. A de-identified subject ID, COVID-19 status, age in years and sex were almost always included in the sample metadata. Where available, HLA class I and class II types were obtained from metadata supplied by the sample provider rather than from assay-based typing. The paper's findings and limits, for the study overall: The quantity of clinical and demographic metadata differed by source and by participant and was supplied without curation.

CDR3 length: 15 amino acids, cysteine to phenylalanine. CDR3 DNA only is kept here, 45 bases in frame from base 1. V and J lose 3 bases and 4 bases, and a span of 13 bases separates them. The germline V gene sets CDR1 to SGHTA and CDR2 to FQGNSA. As regards this clone: This clone's antigen is unknown. Base qualities are not recorded, but no much larger clone differs from it by a single base.

TCRbeta CDR3 regions were amplified from genomic DNA by means of the immunoSEQ Assay, a bias-controlled multiplex PCR. Under the source paper's analysis protocol: Nucleated cell counts per sample were estimated from amplification of reference gene primers within the assay. To quantify the absolute abundance of each unique TCRbeta CDR3 rearrangement, sequence reads were collapsed and filtered. For each sample, productive Simpson clonality was calculated as the square root of Simpson's diversity index over productive rearrangements. Not all clones reach the TCRdb copy of this immuneACCESS table, which keeps in-frame sequences only. Checked studies attribute under half of the gap to unresolved V genes and leave the rest unexplained. That table furnishes V, J and clone size, whereas the DNA furnished D and trimming. This sample comprises 200,000 to 250,000 clones, about 90% of them detected only once. In total, the top ten clones hold around 1.2% of the sample.

Each collaborating institution followed its own protocols to collect whole blood in K2EDTA tubes. For TCRbeta analysis, collaborators shipped samples as frozen whole blood, isolated PBMCs, or DNA extracted from either of those sample types. This chain is built from TRBV7-2 and TRBJ1-5; the D gene is not confidently resolved. The specimen was peripheral blood. This TCR derives from a man aged 30 to 45 with acute or convalescent COVID-19. The DNA is TGTGCCAGCAGCTTCCAACCGGGTCCAAATCAGCCCCAGCATTTT. This sequence encodes CASSFQPGPNQPQHF.